Reported below is one T cell receptor (beta chain). The data belong to a study of blood T cell repertoires in COVID-19. This CDR3 is 12 amino acids long. V dropped 6 bases and J dropped 4 bases, with 7 bases sitting between them. The germline V gene has CDR1 MNHEY and CDR2 SVGAGI. The protocol was immunoSEQ multiplex PCR, while the TCRdb copy is restricted to in-frame clones and leaves out a portion. The table shows approximately 210,000 clones, with over 75% occurring only once. The J gene is TRBJ2-1, the V gene TRBV6-5; D is uncertain. The sample comprised PBMCs or T cells enriched from blood (not recorded which). The source is a woman aged 60-75 years who had recovered from COVID-19. In DNA form, the CDR3 reads TGTGCCAGCAGCCACAATTACAATGAGCAGTTCTTC. As protein: CASSHNYNEQFF.